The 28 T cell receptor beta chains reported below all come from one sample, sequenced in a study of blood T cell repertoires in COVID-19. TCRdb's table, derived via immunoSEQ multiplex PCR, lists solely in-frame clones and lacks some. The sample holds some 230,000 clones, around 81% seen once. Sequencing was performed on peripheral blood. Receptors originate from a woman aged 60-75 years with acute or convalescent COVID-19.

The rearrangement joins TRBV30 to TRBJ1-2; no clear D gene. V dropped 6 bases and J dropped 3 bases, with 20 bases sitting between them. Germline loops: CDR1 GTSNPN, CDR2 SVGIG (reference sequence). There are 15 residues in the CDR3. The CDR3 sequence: CACLPLNRGHYGYTF. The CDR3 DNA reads TGTGCCTGTCTGCCATTGAATCGCGGTCACTATGGCTACACCTTC.

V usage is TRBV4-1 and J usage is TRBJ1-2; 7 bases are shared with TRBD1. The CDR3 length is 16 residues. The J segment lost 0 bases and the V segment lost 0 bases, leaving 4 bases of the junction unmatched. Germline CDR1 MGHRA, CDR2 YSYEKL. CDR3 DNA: TGCGCCAGCAGCCAAGACGCGGGGACAGCTAACTATGGCTACACCTTC. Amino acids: CASSQDAGTANYGYTF.

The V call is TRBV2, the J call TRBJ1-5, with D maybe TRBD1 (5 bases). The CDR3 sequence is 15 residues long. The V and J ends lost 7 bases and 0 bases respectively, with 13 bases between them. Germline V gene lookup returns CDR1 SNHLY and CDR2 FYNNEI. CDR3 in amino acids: CASTEGKYSNQPQHF. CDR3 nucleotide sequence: TGTGCCAGCACGGAGGGGAAGTATAGCAATCAGCCCCAGCATTTT.

CDR3 sequence reads: CAWSPRAYNEQFF. CDR3 in DNA: TGTGCCTGGAGTCCCCGGGCCTACAATGAGCAGTTCTTC. The chain joins TRBV30 to TRBJ2-1; D remains unclear. The CDR3 covers 13 residues. The germline gives CDR1 GTSNPN, CDR2 SVGIG (reference sequence). Between the trimmed V and J ends, which lost 2 bases and 2 bases, there was a span of 7 bases.

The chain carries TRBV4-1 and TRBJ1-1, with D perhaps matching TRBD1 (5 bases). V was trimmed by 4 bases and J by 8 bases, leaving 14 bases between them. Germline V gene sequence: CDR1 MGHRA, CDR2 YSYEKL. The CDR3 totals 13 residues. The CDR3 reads CASSPLANREAFF. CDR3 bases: TGCGCCAGCAGCCCGCTCGCGAACAGGGAAGCTTTCTTT.

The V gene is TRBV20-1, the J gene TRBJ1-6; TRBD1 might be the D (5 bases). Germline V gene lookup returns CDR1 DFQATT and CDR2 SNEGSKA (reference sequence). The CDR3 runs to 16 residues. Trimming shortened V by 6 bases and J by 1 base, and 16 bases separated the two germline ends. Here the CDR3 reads CSASGRGGSYNSPLHF. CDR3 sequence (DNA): TGCAGTGCCAGTGGGCGTGGGGGGTCCTATAATTCACCCCTCCACTTT.

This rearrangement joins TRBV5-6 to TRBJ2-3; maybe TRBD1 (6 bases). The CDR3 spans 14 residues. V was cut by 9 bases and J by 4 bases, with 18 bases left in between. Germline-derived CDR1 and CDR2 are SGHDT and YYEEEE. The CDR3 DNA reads TGTGCCACCACAGGGATTGCAGTATCAGATACGCAGTATTTT. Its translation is CATTGIAVSDTQYF.

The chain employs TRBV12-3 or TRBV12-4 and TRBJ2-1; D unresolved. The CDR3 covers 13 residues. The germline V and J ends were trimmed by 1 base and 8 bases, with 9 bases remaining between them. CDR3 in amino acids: CASSLGAAYEQFF. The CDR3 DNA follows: TGTGCCAGCAGTTTAGGAGCTGCCTATGAGCAGTTCTTC.

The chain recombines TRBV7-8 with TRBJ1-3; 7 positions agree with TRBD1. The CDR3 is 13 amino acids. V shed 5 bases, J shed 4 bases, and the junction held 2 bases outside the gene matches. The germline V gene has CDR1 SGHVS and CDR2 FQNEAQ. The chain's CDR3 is CASSRGQGNTIYF. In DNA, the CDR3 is TGTGCCAGCAGCCGGGGACAGGGAAACACCATATATTTT.

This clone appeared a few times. In DNA form, the CDR3 reads TGTGCCAGTTCCGCCGGGACAGGTTTTTTTTCACCCCTCCACTTT. Residues: CASSAGTGFFSPLHF. The V gene is TRBV25-1, the J gene TRBJ1-6; TRBD1 matches at 8 bases. The CDR3 consists of 15 residues. Germline CDR1 MGHDK, CDR2 SYGVNS. The trim removed 9 bases at V and 9 bases at J, leaving 13 bases unmatched.

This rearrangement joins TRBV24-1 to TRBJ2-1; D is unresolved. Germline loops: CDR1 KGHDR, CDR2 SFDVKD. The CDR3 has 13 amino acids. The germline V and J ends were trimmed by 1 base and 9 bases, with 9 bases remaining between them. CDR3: CATSDFPFSEQFF. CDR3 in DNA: TGTGCCACCAGTGATTTCCCCTTTAGTGAGCAGTTCTTC.

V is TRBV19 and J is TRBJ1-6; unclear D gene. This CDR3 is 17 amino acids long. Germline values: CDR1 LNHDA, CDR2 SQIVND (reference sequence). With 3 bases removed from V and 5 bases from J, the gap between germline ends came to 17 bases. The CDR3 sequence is CASSIGRGGGNNSPLHF. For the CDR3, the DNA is TGTGCCAGTAGTATTGGGCGGGGAGGTGGTAATAATTCACCCCTCCACTTT.

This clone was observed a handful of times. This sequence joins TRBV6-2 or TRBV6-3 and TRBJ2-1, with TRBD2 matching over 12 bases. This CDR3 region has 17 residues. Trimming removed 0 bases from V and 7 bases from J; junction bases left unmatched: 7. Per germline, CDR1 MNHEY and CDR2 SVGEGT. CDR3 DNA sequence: TGTGCCAGCAGTTACTCCTCTCTAGCGGGGGGGCCGAATGAGCAGTTCTTC. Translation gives CASSYSSLAGGPNEQFF.

CDR3 nucleotide sequence: TGTGCCAGTAATGCAGGGGACTATGGCTACACCTTC. The encoded protein is CASNAGDYGYTF. J is TRBJ1-2 and V is TRBV19; the D gene is possibly TRBD1 (6 bases). The CDR3 spans 12 residues. Trimming stripped 7 bases from V and 3 bases from J, with 9 bases between. Germline CDR1 is LNHDA and CDR2 is SQIVND (reference sequence).

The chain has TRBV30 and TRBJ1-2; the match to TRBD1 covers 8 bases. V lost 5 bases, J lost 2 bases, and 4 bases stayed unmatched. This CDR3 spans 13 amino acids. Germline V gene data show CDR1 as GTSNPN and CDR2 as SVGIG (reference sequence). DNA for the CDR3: TGTGCCTGGGGAACAGGGGGGAACTATGGCTACACCTTC. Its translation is CAWGTGGNYGYTF.

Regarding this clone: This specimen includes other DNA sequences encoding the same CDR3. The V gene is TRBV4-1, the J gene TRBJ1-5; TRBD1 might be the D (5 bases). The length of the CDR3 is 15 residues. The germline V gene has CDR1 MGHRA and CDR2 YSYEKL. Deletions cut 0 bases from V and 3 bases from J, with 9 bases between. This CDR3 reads CASSQDDRSNQPQHF. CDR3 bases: TGCGCCAGCAGCCAAGATGACAGATCCAATCAGCCCCAGCATTTT.

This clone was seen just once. The CDR3 DNA reads TGTGCCAGCAGCTCCTTAGGGGCCTTAGGGGAGCTGTTTTTT. Encoded protein: CASSSLGALGELFF. This chain uses TRBV7-2 with TRBJ2-2; possible D gene TRBD1, 5 bases. V lost 4 bases to trimming and J lost 8 bases, with 14 bases between them. CDR1 is SGHTA, CDR2 FQGNSA, per germline. The length of the CDR3 is 14 residues.

The CDR3 bases are TGCGCCAGCAGCCAAGTAGTAGGGCAGGGCAAAAACATTCAGTACTTC. It specifies CASSQVVGQGKNIQYF. The V gene is TRBV4-1, the J gene TRBJ2-4, with a possible D match to TRBD1 (5 bases). CDR1 and CDR2 (germline): MGHRA, YSYEKL. The CDR3 contains 16 residues. Trimming shortened V by 1 base and J by 3 bases, and 13 bases separated the two germline ends.

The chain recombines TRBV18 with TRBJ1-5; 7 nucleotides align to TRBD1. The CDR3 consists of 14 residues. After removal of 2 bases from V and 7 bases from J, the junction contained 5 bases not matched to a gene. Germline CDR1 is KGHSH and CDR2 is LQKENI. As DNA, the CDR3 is TGTGCCAGCTCACCAGACAGGGTTCGGCAGCCCCAGCATTTT. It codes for CASSPDRVRQPQHF.

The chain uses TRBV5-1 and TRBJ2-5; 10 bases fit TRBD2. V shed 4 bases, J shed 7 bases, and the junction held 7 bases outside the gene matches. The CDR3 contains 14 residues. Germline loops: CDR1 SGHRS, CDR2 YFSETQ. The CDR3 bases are TGCGCCAGCAGCCTGGATTTAGCGGGGGGGACCCAGTACTTC. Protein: CASSLDLAGGTQYF.

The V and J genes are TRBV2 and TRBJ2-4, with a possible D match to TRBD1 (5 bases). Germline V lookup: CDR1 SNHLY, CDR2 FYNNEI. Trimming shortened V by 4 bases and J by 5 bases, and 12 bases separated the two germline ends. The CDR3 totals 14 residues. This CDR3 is CASSARTQENIQYF. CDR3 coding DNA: TGTGCCAGCAGTGCTAGGACACAAGAAAACATTCAGTACTTC.

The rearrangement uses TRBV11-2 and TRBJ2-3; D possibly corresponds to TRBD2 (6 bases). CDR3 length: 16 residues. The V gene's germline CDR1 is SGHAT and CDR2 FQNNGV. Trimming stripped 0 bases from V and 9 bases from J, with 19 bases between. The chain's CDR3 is CASSLDSAGTLETQYF. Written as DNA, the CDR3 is TGTGCCAGCAGCTTAGATAGCGCGGGGACTCTTGAAACGCAGTATTTT.

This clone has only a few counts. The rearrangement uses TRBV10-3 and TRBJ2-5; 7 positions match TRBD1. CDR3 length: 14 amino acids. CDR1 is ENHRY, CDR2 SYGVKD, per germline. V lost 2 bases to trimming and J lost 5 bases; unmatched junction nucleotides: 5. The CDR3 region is CAISETGARETQYF. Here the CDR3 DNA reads TGTGCCATCAGTGAGACAGGGGCACGGGAGACCCAGTACTTC.

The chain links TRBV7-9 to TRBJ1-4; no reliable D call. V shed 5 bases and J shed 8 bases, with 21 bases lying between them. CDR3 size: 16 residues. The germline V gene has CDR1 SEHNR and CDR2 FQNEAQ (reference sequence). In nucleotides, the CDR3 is TGTGCCAGCAGCCAAGCTACAACTACGAGTACCGAAAAACTGTTTTTT. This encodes CASSQATTTSTEKLFF.

The CDR3 DNA reads TGTGCCAGCAGTGATGTGGGCCTTAATGAAAAACTGTTTTTT. Protein: CASSDVGLNEKLFF. The chain uses TRBV6-1 and TRBJ1-4; D is unclear. The CDR3 is 14 residues long. The V and J ends lost 3 bases and 4 bases respectively, with 9 bases between them. Looked up from germline, CDR1 is MNHNS and CDR2 is SASEGT.

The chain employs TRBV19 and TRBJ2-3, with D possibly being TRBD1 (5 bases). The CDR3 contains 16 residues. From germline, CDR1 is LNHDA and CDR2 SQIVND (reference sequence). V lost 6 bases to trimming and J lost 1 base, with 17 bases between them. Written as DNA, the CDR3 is TGTGCCAGTAGCCCAGGGCCCCGAGGAGGCACAGATACGCAGTATTTT. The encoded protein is CASSPGPRGGTDTQYF.

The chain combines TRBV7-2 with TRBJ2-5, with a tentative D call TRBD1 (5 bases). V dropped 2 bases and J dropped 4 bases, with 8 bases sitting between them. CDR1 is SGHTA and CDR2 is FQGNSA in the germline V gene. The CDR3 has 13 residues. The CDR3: CASSLPTAETQYF. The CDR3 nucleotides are TGTGCCAGCAGCTTACCGACAGCAGAGACCCAGTACTTC.

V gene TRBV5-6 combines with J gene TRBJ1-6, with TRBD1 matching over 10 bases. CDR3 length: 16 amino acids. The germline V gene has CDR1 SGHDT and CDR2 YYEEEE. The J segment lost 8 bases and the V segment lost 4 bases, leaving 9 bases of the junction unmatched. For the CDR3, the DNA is TGTGCCAGCAGCCAAAGACAGGGGGCTGTAGATTCACCCCTCCACTTT. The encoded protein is CASSQRQGAVDSPLHF.